This T cell receptor beta chain was captured by sequencing in a study of naive and memory T cell subsets. In this sample, this clonotype turned up a few times. As yet, its antigen is unknown. The CDR3 length is 15 residues. With V trimmed by 7 bases and J by 5 bases, 8 bases remained unmatched. The germline CDR1 and CDR2 sequences are MNHEY and SVGEGT. An equimolar mix of two oligonucleotides served as the beta constant-region primer for TRBC1 and TRBC2. Nested alpha and beta constant-region primers with the SP2 primer drove four PCR rounds on ligated cDNA. TCRdb re-derived calls from the UMI-ligation and nested PCR reads in MiXCR, one entry per CDR3 protein. The sample carries about 160,000 distinct CDR3 sequences, approximately 22% recorded once. From the second PCR step, alpha and beta chains were amplified apart. Regarding the study as a whole: Possibly reflecting memory cells re-expressing CD45RA, a few larger clonotypes occurred in naive repertoires, especially CD8. The power law exponent of TCR abundance differed between naive and memory cells. Clonotypes are single alpha or beta chains, not paired receptors. Diversity fell and Gini index rose from naive through CM, EM, EMRA.

Input material: naive CD4+ T cells from blood. This chain uses TRBV6-2 or TRBV6-3 with TRBJ2-3; 11 bases fit TRBD2. This TCR came from a human donor in good health. The CDR3 nucleotides read TGTGCCAGCACCGTAGCGGGAGGGCCAGGAGATACGCAGTATTTT. This codes for CASTVAGGPGDTQYF.